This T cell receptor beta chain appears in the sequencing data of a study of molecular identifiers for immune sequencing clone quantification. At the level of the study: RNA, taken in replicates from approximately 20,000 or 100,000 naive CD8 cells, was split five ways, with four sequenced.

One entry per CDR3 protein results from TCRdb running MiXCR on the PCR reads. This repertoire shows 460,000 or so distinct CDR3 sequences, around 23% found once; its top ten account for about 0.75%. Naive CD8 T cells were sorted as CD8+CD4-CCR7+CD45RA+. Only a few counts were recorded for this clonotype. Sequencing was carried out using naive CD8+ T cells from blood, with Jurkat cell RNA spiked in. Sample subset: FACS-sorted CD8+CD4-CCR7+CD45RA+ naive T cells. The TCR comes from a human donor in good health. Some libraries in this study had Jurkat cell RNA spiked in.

The CDR3, as DNA: TGTGCCAGCAGTTTAATTACGAACACTGAAGCTTTCTTT. Encoded protein: CASSLITNTEAFF. The chain recombines TRBV27 with TRBJ1-1; D ambiguous. With 2 bases removed from V and 1 base from J, the gap between germline ends came to 5 bases. CDR3 length: 13 amino acids. From germline, CDR1 is MNHEY and CDR2 SMNVEV (reference sequence).